This is a list of T cell receptor beta chains from one sample in a study of liver allograft versus peripheral blood T cells. One entry per CDR3 protein results from TCRdb running MiXCR on the reads. In the table there are 8,000 or so distinct CDR3 sequences, about 18% of which are singletons. These receptors all stem from a human patient who had a liver transplant. Some of the T cells may derive from the graft donor. CDR3s include the opening cysteine and the closing phenylalanine or tryptophan. D genes are given only for firm matches. The listing skips clone size in some rows; elsewhere it reads once, few, many or a size class.

>TRBJ1-1|medium-sized|TRBV18|TRBD1
CASSPPGQPPGSFF
TGTGCCAGCTCACCACCGGGACAGCCCCCGGGTTCTTTCTTT
>TRBJ2-6|many|TRBV20-1|.
CSAGPSRSGANVLTF
TGCAGTGCGGGGCCAAGTAGGTCTGGGGCCAACGTCCTGACTTTC
>TRBJ2-3|many|TRBV6-1|.
CASSEGLGLTDTQYF
TGTGCCAGCAGTGAAGGACTAGGACTCACAGATACGCAGTATTTT
>TRBJ1-1|medium-sized|TRBV7-2|.
CASGQSGLTEAFF
TGTGCCAGCGGCCAGTCAGGACTCACTGAAGCTTTCTTT
>TRBJ1-4|medium-sized|TRBV6-5|.
CASVGATNEKLFF
TGTGCCAGCGTGGGGGCCACTAATGAAAAACTGTTTTTT
>TRBJ2-5|few|TRBV7-2|.
CASSLEAAGGTQYF
TGTGCCAGCAGCTTAGAGGCAGCTGGAGGGACCCAGTACTTC
>TRBJ2-3|.|TRBV7-3|.
CASSLNSADTQYF
TGTGCCAGCAGCTTAAATAGCGCAGATACGCAGTATTTT
>TRBJ2-7|medium-sized|TRBV18|.
CASSPSGGGYEQYF
TGTGCCAGCTCACCGAGTGGCGGAGGATACGAGCAGTACTTC
>TRBJ1-3|few|TRBV12-3/TRBV12-4|.
CASSSRGGAGNTIYF
TGTGCCAGCAGTTCAAGGGGGGGGGCTGGAAACACCATATATTTT
>TRBJ2-2|many|TRBV6-5|TRBD1
CASRTSLGTGGNTGELFF
TGTGCCAGCAGGACCAGTTTAGGGACAGGGGGGAACACCGGGGAGCTGTTTTTT
>TRBJ2-7|medium-sized|TRBV19|TRBD1
CASSIRDRGYEQYF
TGTGCCAGTAGTATCCGGGACAGGGGCTACGAGCAGTACTTC
>TRBJ1-2|.|TRBV18|.
CASSPNDKYGYTF
TGTGCCAGCTCACCAAACGACAAGTATGGCTACACCTTC
>TRBJ2-1|medium-sized|TRBV6-5|.
CASSPGWNEQFF
TGTGCCAGCAGCCCTGGATGGAATGAGCAGTTCTTC
>TRBJ2-7|once|TRBV7-3|.
CASSPDRSEQYF
TGTGCCAGCAGCCCGGACAGATCCGAGCAGTACTTC
>TRBJ1-2|medium-sized|TRBV29-1|.
CSDSNGPNYGYTF
TGCAGCGACTCGAATGGTCCTAACTATGGCTACACCTTC
>TRBJ1-1|medium-sized|TRBV5-6|.
CASSSSLTDKAFF
TGTGCCAGCAGCTCCAGTTTGACGGATAAAGCTTTCTTT
>TRBJ2-7|many|TRBV15|.
CATSRDRGGRIYYEQYF
TGTGCCACCAGCAGAGATCGGGGAGGCAGAATATACTACGAGCAGTACTTC
>TRBJ2-1|medium-sized|TRBV6-1|TRBD1
CASSRPGQGRNEQFF
TGTGCCAGCAGCAGACCGGGACAGGGCCGCAATGAGCAGTTCTTC
>TRBJ2-1|many|TRBV9|TRBD2
CASSPWTSGVGDNEQFF
TGTGCCAGCAGCCCGTGGACTAGCGGGGTTGGCGACAATGAGCAGTTCTTC
>TRBJ1-1|medium-sized|TRBV19|.
CASSMSPRNTEAFF
TGTGCCAGTAGTATGAGTCCCAGGAACACTGAAGCTTTCTTT
>TRBJ2-1|medium-sized|TRBV18|.
CASSPLKGGSYNEQFF
TGTGCCAGCTCACCACTGAAGGGGGGATCCTACAATGAGCAGTTCTTC
>TRBJ2-1|medium-sized|TRBV10-1|TRBD1
CASSDIDRDGNEQFF
TGCGCCAGCAGTGATATAGACAGGGACGGCAATGAGCAGTTCTTC
>TRBJ1-4|.|TRBV25-1|.
CASSEPDRPWSEKLFF
TGTGCCAGCAGTGAACCGGACCGCCCATGGAGTGAAAAACTGTTTTTT
>TRBJ2-7|few|TRBV14|TRBD1
CASTHRGSYEQYF
TGTGCCAGCACGCACAGGGGGTCTTACGAGCAGTACTTC
>TRBJ2-5|medium-sized|TRBV24-1|.
CATSDSKGVETQYF
TGTGCCACCAGTGATTCAAAGGGGGTCGAGACCCAGTACTTC
>TRBJ2-1|medium-sized|TRBV7-9|TRBD2
CASSRLPGLLNNEQFF
TGTGCCAGCAGCCGTCTCCCGGGACTACTCAACAATGAGCAGTTCTTC
>TRBJ1-6|few|TRBV15|.
CATSRDGGANSPLHF
TGTGCCACCAGCAGAGATGGAGGGGCCAATTCACCCCTCCACTTT
>TRBJ2-1|.|TRBV19|TRBD2
CASTKREGFGNEQFF
TGTGCCAGTACCAAGCGGGAGGGTTTTGGAAATGAGCAGTTCTTC
>TRBJ2-1|medium-sized|TRBV18|TRBD2
CASSRVLAGRDEQFF
TGTGCCAGCTCACGAGTTCTAGCGGGACGCGATGAGCAGTTCTTC
>TRBJ2-7|few|TRBV9|TRBD2
CASSVWAGEEQYF
TGTGCCAGCAGCGTATGGGCGGGAGAGGAGCAGTACTTC
>TRBJ1-1|medium-sized|TRBV28|.
CASSPPTGAEAFF
TGTGCCAGCAGTCCGCCGACAGGCGCTGAAGCTTTCTTT
>TRBJ2-7|medium-sized|TRBV6-1|TRBD1
CASSTDRGRTYEQYF
TGTGCCAGCAGTACTGACAGGGGACGGACCTACGAGCAGTACTTC
>TRBJ1-6|few|TRBV28|.
CASSLLYRAGPDNSPLHF
TGTGCCAGCAGTTTATTGTATCGGGCGGGACCGGATAATTCACCCCTCCACTTT
>TRBJ2-3|few|TRBV30|.
CAWTSTDTQYF
TGTGCCTGGACAAGCACAGATACGCAGTATTTT
>TRBJ1-2|.|TRBV20-1|TRBD1
CSARSPGQAFGYTF
TGCAGTGCTAGATCCCCGGGACAGGCGTTTGGCTACACCTTC
>TRBJ2-1|.|TRBV28|TRBD2
CASERIAGLNNEQFF
TGTGCCAGCGAAAGAATAGCGGGTCTTAACAATGAGCAGTTCTTC
>TRBJ1-3|medium-sized|TRBV13|.
CASSLGTGRSGNTIYF
TGTGCCAGCAGCTTAGGGACAGGAAGGTCTGGAAACACCATATATTTT
>TRBJ1-3|many|TRBV7-2|.
CASSLTTQGNTIYF
TGTGCCAGCAGCTTGACGACACAGGGAAACACCATATATTTT
>TRBJ2-6|medium-sized|TRBV30|.
CAWSKARMTSGANVLTF
TGTGCCTGGAGTAAGGCAAGGATGACGTCTGGGGCCAACGTCCTGACTTTC
>TRBJ1-5|many|TRBV6-1|.
CASSDRDLGNQPQHF
TGTGCCAGCAGTGACAGGGATCTTGGCAATCAGCCCCAGCATTTT
>TRBJ2-7|medium-sized|TRBV29-1|TRBD2
CSVGKQGLASYEQYF
TGCAGCGTTGGCAAACAGGGACTAGCCTCCTACGAGCAGTACTTC
>TRBJ2-6|medium-sized|TRBV29-1|.
CSSLEGSSGANVLTF
TGCAGCTCCTTGGAGGGTAGCTCTGGGGCCAACGTCCTGACTTTC
>TRBJ1-1|medium-sized|TRBV5-6|.
CASSLDRQGSFF
TGTGCCAGCAGCTTGGACAGGCAGGGATCTTTCTTT
>TRBJ2-5|many|TRBV19|TRBD1
CASSMLVGRGHETQYF
TGTGCCAGTAGTATGTTGGTCGGCAGGGGGCATGAGACCCAGTACTTC
>TRBJ1-2|few|TRBV12-3/TRBV12-4|.
CASSMGQGYGYTF
TGTGCCAGCAGTATGGGTCAGGGCTATGGCTACACCTTC
>TRBJ2-3|few|TRBV20-1|TRBD2
CSARDAKRGGPDTQYF
TGCAGTGCTAGAGATGCAAAGCGGGGGGGCCCAGATACGCAGTATTTT
>TRBJ2-7|few|TRBV11-1|TRBD1
CASGQENYEQYF
TGTGCCAGCGGACAGGAGAACTACGAGCAGTACTTC
>TRBJ2-7|medium-sized|TRBV7-2|.
CASSPREAGEQYF
TGTGCCAGCAGCCCGAGAGAGGCTGGAGAGCAGTACTTC
>TRBJ1-2|medium-sized|TRBV19|.
CASSPRANANYGYTF
TGTGCCAGTAGCCCCAGGGCGAATGCTAACTATGGCTACACCTTC